The 32 T cell receptor beta chains below were found in one sample sequenced in a study of T cells after yellow fever vaccination (dated by TCRdb to about 2019). Sample treatment or condition, as interpreted from the label and publication: live attenuated yellow fever vaccine strain. Library preparation was by 5' RACE. TCRdb names Illumina NovaSeq 6000 as the instrument used. In TCRdb, the public reads were trimmed at Q25 with fastp and aligned with MiXCR, with productive beta chains retained. Entries that share a CDR3 protein sequence are merged under the most common genes and DNA. Within this sample are about 170,000 distinct CDR3 sequences, with approximately 10% of them counted one time only. The ten largest make up 36% of the sample. Sequencing used CD8+ T cells sorted from PBMCs, obtained 15 days after the yellow fever booster vaccination. Receptors were obtained from a man aged 18 to 29 who received the YFV17D yellow fever vaccine.

The chain is built from TRBV3-1 and TRBJ1-6, with D unresolved. This CDR3 spans 14 amino acids. Germline CDR1 is LGHDT and CDR2 is YNNKEL (reference sequence). V gave up 1 base and J gave up 11 bases, with 12 bases separating them. The chain's CDR3 is CASSQGLVGTPLHF. CDR3 bases: TGTGCCAGCAGCCAAGGCCTGGTGGGTACACCCCTCCACTTT.

The chain joins TRBV20-1 to TRBJ2-5, with 7 positions matching TRBD2. Trimming at V came to 5 bases and at J to 1 base, leaving 10 bases not matched to a gene. CDR3 length equals 15 residues. Germline CDR1 reads DFQATT; CDR2 reads SNEGSKA (reference sequence). The CDR3, as DNA: TGCAGTGCTCCCGAATTTCCTAGCGGCCAAGAGACCCAGTACTTC. This codes for CSAPEFPSGQETQYF.

This clonotype was detected many times. The chain joins TRBV6-2 or TRBV6-3 to TRBJ2-1; perhaps TRBD2 as D (6 bases). Trimming took 7 bases from V and 0 from J, leaving 10 bases between them. The length of the CDR3 is 14 residues. CDR1 and CDR2 from the germline V gene are MNHEY and SVGEGT. DNA of the CDR3: TGTGCCAGCACTGAGGGACTCTCCTACAATGAGCAGTTCTTC. This translates into CASTEGLSYNEQFF.

This rearrangement joins TRBV7-6 to TRBJ1-2, with D unresolved. The V and J ends lost 1 base and 2 bases respectively, with 14 bases between them. CDR3 length: 16 amino acids. Per germline, CDR1 SGHVS and CDR2 FNYEAQ. CDR3 bases: TGTGCCAGCAGCTTAGACCCGGGAGGTTTAAACTATGGCTACACCTTC. Amino acid sequence: CASSLDPGGLNYGYTF.

J is TRBJ2-3 and V is TRBV9; 10 nucleotides align to TRBD2. CDR3 size: 14 residues. The J segment lost 5 bases and the V segment lost 3 bases, leaving 3 bases of the junction unmatched. Germline loops: CDR1 SGDLS, CDR2 YYNGEE. CDR3 DNA sequence: TGTGCCAGCAGCGACGGGACTAGCGTAGATACGCAGTATTTT. Translation: CASSDGTSVDTQYF.

The rearrangement links TRBV9 to TRBJ2-6; D is ambiguous. Trimming took off 0 bases at V and 2 bases at J, with 0 bases between the two ends. The germline gives CDR1 SGDLS, CDR2 YYNGEE. The CDR3 loop spans 13 amino acids. In DNA form, the CDR3 reads TGTGCCAGCAGCGTAGCTGGGGCCAACGTCCTGACTTTC. Its translation: CASSVAGANVLTF.

This chain links TRBV6-2 or TRBV6-3 with TRBJ2-5, with 10 bases fitting TRBD1. The V gene end was trimmed by 4 bases and the J gene end by 3 bases; junction bases not matched to a gene: 2. The CDR3 is 14 residues long. Germline values: CDR1 MNHEY, CDR2 SVGEGT. The CDR3 nucleotides read TGTGCCAGCAGTTCCGGGACAGGGGAAGAGACCCAGTACTTC. Translated: CASSSGTGEETQYF.

Many counts were recorded for this clonotype. An end of the junction differs from the germline gene, which may be a read error. This chain connects TRBV4-1 to TRBJ2-1; possible D gene TRBD2, 7 bases. The CDR3 is 12 amino acids. Germline CDR1 reads MGHRA; CDR2 reads YSYEKL. The CDR3 loop is CASGGAYSEQFF. The CDR3 coding sequence is TGCGCCAGCGGGGGGGCCTACAGTGAGCAGTTCTTC.

This clonotype was detected a few times. CDR3 nucleotides: TGCGCCAGCCCCCTGCGGGGGGCAAGCACAGATACGCAGTATTTT. As protein: CASPLRGASTDTQYF. The V gene is TRBV4-1, the J gene TRBJ2-3; TRBD2 matches at 8 bases. The J segment lost 0 bases and the V segment lost 8 bases, leaving 7 bases of the junction unmatched. The CDR3 consists of 15 residues. In germline, CDR1 is MGHRA, CDR2 YSYEKL.

This clonotype appeared a few times. This chain connects TRBV7-6 to TRBJ2-7; the match to TRBD1 covers 7 bases. The CDR3 is 13 amino acids. J was trimmed by 2 bases and V by 6 bases; bases with no gene match: 4. The germline gives CDR1 SGHVS, CDR2 FNYEAQ. The CDR3 DNA is TGTGCCAGCAGACCTCAGGGGGCCTACGAGCAGTACTTC. Translation: CASRPQGAYEQYF.

This clonotype was seen a handful of times. The chain has TRBV4-2 and TRBJ2-3, with TRBD1 matching over 10 bases. The V gene end was trimmed by 3 bases and the J gene end by 0 bases; junction bases not matched to a gene: 9. This CDR3 spans 18 amino acids. CDR1 LGHNA and CDR2 YNFKEQ come from the germline V gene. For the CDR3, the DNA is TGTGCCAGCAGCCATCTACCGGGACAGGGGACCAGCACAGATACGCAGTATTTT. It yields the protein CASSHLPGQGTSTDTQYF.

The J gene is TRBJ2-1, the V gene TRBV4-2; TRBD2 matches at 7 bases. The CDR3 has 16 amino acids. V lost 1 base and J lost 7; bases outside the gene matches: 10. The germline gives CDR1 LGHNA, CDR2 YNFKEQ. The DNA of the CDR3 is TGTGCCAGCAGCCAAGTGTTATTTGTAGCGGGTAATGAGCAGTTCTTC. Translated, it gives CASSQVLFVAGNEQFF.

This clonotype was counted between two and nine times. The CDR3 region is CASSLTSGGLDTQYF. CDR3 in DNA: TGTGCCAGCAGCCTGACTAGTGGGGGGCTAGATACGCAGTATTTT. The chain joins TRBV7-2 to TRBJ2-3; D tentatively reads TRBD1 or TRBD2 (6 bases each). Germline CDR1 reads SGHTA; CDR2 reads FQGNSA. This CDR3 is built from 15 residues. V lost 5 bases to trimming and J lost 5 bases, with 17 bases between them.

This clonotype was observed a handful of times. The V gene is TRBV9, the J gene TRBJ2-5, with 9 bases that match TRBD2. This CDR3 spans 15 amino acids. CDR1 and CDR2 (germline): SGDLS, YYNGEE. V shed 2 bases and J 7 bases; nucleotides not matched to a gene: 9. The chain's CDR3 is CASSVGGGASGTQYF. Here the CDR3 DNA reads TGTGCCAGCAGCGTGGGCGGGGGGGCATCTGGGACCCAGTACTTC.

CDR3 bases: TGTGCCAGCCGGGGACAGTACACTAGCAATCAGCCCCAGCATTTT. Amino acids: CASRGQYTSNQPQHF. The gene calls are TRBV6-6 and TRBJ1-5; 7 bases agree with TRBD1. Germline values: CDR1 MNHNY, CDR2 SVGAGI (reference sequence). The CDR3 loop spans 15 amino acids. Germline trimming cut 8 bases from V and 0 bases from J; bases unmatched to any gene: 7.

This clonotype was counted at least ten times. The rearrangement uses TRBV5-5 and TRBJ1-1; a weak D match, TRBD1 (5 bases). The length of the CDR3 is 15 residues. V lost 5 bases to trimming and J lost 4 bases, with 18 bases between them. Germline CDR1 reads SGHKS; CDR2 reads YYEKEE (reference sequence). CDR3 in amino acids: CASSYGPTGGTEAFF. Here the CDR3 DNA reads TGTGCCAGCAGTTATGGCCCGACTGGGGGCACTGAAGCTTTCTTT.

This clonotype was observed at least ten times. The rearrangement links TRBV12-3 or TRBV12-4 to TRBJ2-7; D is unresolved. The CDR3 length is 10 residues. V was shortened by 8 bases and J by 4 bases, with 6 bases between the two germline ends. CDR3 nucleotide sequence: TGTGCCAGCGGCGAATACGAGCAGTACTTC. Its protein product is CASGEYEQYF.

This clonotype was recorded a few times. V gene TRBV7-9 combines with J gene TRBJ1-1, with a weak D call TRBD1 (5 bases). V was cut by 11 bases and J by 1 base, with 11 bases left in between. CDR1 is SEHNR, CDR2 FQNEAQ, per germline (reference sequence). This CDR3 spans 12 amino acids. The DNA of the CDR3 is TGTGCCGGGGGTGGGCAGAACACTGAAGCTTTCTTT. Translated, it gives CAGGGQNTEAFF.

V usage is TRBV5-4 and J usage is TRBJ2-2; no definite D call. Germline V CDR1 and CDR2: SGHNT, YYREEE (reference sequence). V dropped 4 bases and J dropped 3 bases, with 19 bases sitting between them. This CDR3 comprises 17 residues. The CDR3 nucleotides are TGTGCCAGCAGCACCTTTTCAGGTACCTCGGACACCGGGGAGCTGTTTTTT. It is translated as CASSTFSGTSDTGELFF.

This chain links TRBV6-2 or TRBV6-3 with TRBJ2-7, with 8 bases that match TRBD1. The CDR3 extends over 13 amino acids. From germline, CDR1 is MNHEY and CDR2 SVGEGT. Germline trimming cut 5 bases from V and 4 bases from J; bases unmatched to any gene: 4. The CDR3 protein is CASSPGGTYEQYV. Here the CDR3 DNA reads TGTGCCAGCAGTCCAGGGGGCACTTACGAGCAGTACGTC.

The chain has TRBV12-5 and TRBJ2-7; D remains unclear. The CDR3 has 12 amino acids. Trimming took 9 bases from V and 7 from J, leaving 16 bases between them. Germline V gene data show CDR1 as LGHNT and CDR2 as FRNRAP. The CDR3 loop reads CASGSSNYEQYF. Written as DNA, the CDR3 is TGTGCTAGCGGATCCTCAAACTATGAGCAGTACTTC.

This clonotype was counted at least ten times. The V call is TRBV20-1, the J call TRBJ1-2; D is unclear. This CDR3 contains 11 residues. Germline assignment: CDR1 DFQATT and CDR2 SNEGSKA (reference sequence). Trimming cost V 3 bases and J 8 bases, with 10 bases left between them. The CDR3 DNA follows: TGCAGTGCTAGGCCCAGGCCAGGCTACACCTTC. Encoded protein: CSARPRPGYTF.

This rearrangement joins TRBV5-1 to TRBJ1-2, with a tentative D call TRBD1 (6 bases). Per the germline V gene, CDR1 is SGHRS and CDR2 is YFSETQ. V was pared by 3 bases and J by 0 bases, with 12 bases between. The CDR3 length is 15 residues. CDR3 sequence: CASSSRQDPNYGYTF. The CDR3 DNA reads TGCGCCAGCAGCTCCCGACAGGACCCTAACTATGGCTACACCTTC.

This clonotype showed up just a few times. The V and J genes are TRBV6-6 and TRBJ2-2; 8 positions match TRBD1. This CDR3 region has 16 residues. Germline assignment: CDR1 MNHNY and CDR2 SVGAGI (reference sequence). J was trimmed by 5 bases and V by 2 bases; bases with no gene match: 7. In DNA, the CDR3 is TGTGCCAGCAGTTACGCGAGGACAGGGAGTACCGGGGAGCTGTTTTTT. Its translation: CASSYARTGSTGELFF.

The chain links TRBV20-1 to TRBJ2-1; 11 bases agree with TRBD2. The J segment lost 2 bases and the V segment lost 5 bases, leaving 2 bases of the junction unmatched. The CDR3 sequence is 14 residues long. Germline V gene lookup returns CDR1 DFQATT and CDR2 SNEGSKA (reference sequence). The CDR3 DNA is TGCAGTGCTTCGGGACTAGCGGCCTACAATGAGCAGTTCTTC. Protein: CSASGLAAYNEQFF.

In nucleotides, the CDR3 is TGCAGTGCTAGAAGGGAGCGGTACTACAATGAGCAGTTCTTC. Translation: CSARRERYYNEQFF. The V call is TRBV20-1, the J call TRBJ2-1; a possible D gene is TRBD2 (5 bases). Germline assignment: CDR1 DFQATT and CDR2 SNEGSKA (reference sequence). Trimming took 2 bases from V and 3 from J, leaving 11 bases between them. The CDR3 spans 14 residues.

This clonotype was seen only a few times. V is TRBV6-6 and J is TRBJ2-1; TRBD2 might be the D (7 bases). The CDR3 covers 14 residues. V was pared by 6 bases and J by 4 bases, with 13 bases between. From germline, CDR1 is MNHNY and CDR2 SVGAGI (reference sequence). Here the CDR3 reads CASSAKGGYNEQFF. CDR3 coding DNA: TGTGCCAGCAGCGCGAAGGGGGGGTACAATGAGCAGTTCTTC.

The chain joins TRBV6-5 to TRBJ2-3, with 7 bases aligning to TRBD1. With 2 bases clipped from V and 7 bases from J, the junction kept 3 bases outside the gene matches. CDR3 length: 13 residues. Germline V gene sequence: CDR1 MNHEY, CDR2 SVGAGI. CDR3 region: CASSYKGAHTQYF. The CDR3 DNA sequence: TGTGCCAGCAGTTACAAGGGGGCACATACGCAGTATTTT.

J is TRBJ1-5 and V is TRBV20-1; D possibly corresponds to TRBD1 (5 bases). CDR1 is DFQATT, CDR2 SNEGSKA, per germline (reference sequence). This CDR3 is built from 17 residues. The V and J ends lost 0 bases and 3 bases respectively, with 18 bases between them. CDR3 loop: CSARDHRGGELNQPQHF. The CDR3 DNA reads TGCAGTGCTAGAGATCACCGGGGCGGGGAACTCAATCAGCCCCAGCATTTT.

V usage is TRBV7-9 and J usage is TRBJ2-1, with D possibly being TRBD1 (6 bases). The germline CDR1 and CDR2 sequences are SEHNR and FQNEAQ (reference sequence). The CDR3 sequence is 15 residues long. Trimming left V 0 bases short and J 4 bases short, with 10 bases between. CDR3: CASSLAGAIYNEQFF. CDR3 sequence (DNA): TGTGCCAGCAGCTTAGCGGGGGCGATTTACAATGAGCAGTTCTTC.

The chain has TRBV7-2 and TRBJ1-1; no clear D gene. CDR3 length: 14 residues. CDR1 is SGHTA and CDR2 is FQGNSA in the germline V gene. Trimming stripped 4 bases from V and 10 bases from J, with 19 bases between. CDR3 sequence (DNA): TGTGCCAGCAGCTCCCTGGGGTCGGGAGTCGGAGCTTTCTTT. It codes for CASSSLGSGVGAFF.

The chain uses TRBV29-1 and TRBJ2-7; D might be TRBD1 (6 bases). Trimming pared 5 bases from V and 2 bases from J, leaving 7 bases between. The germline CDR1 and CDR2 sequences are SQVTM and ANQGSEA. This CDR3 contains 11 residues. CDR3 region: CSVQGPYEQYF. The DNA for the CDR3 is TGCAGCGTTCAGGGGCCCTACGAGCAGTACTTC.